Below, 27 T cell receptor beta chains from the same sample are listed, as sequenced in a study of T cell responses to AZD1222 COVID-19 vaccine (dated by TCRdb to about 2021). In light of the paper, this sample's time point label describes: baseline before first vaccination. To prepare the library, the immunoSEQ multiplex PCR assay was applied. TCRdb stores this immuneACCESS table with in-frame sequences only. Part of the clones is absent; in the studies checked, under half of the shortfall reflects unresolved V genes, and no reason is known for the rest. The sample table shows under 80,000 clones, and around 84% are seen once. The top ten hold over 20% of the sample. This material consisted of peripheral blood, taken on day 0 of AZD1222 vaccination. These receptors were collected from an adult in good health.

The J gene is TRBJ2-1, the V gene TRBV24-1; D call uncertain. The CDR3 loop spans 13 amino acids. Germline V gene sequence: CDR1 KGHDR, CDR2 SFDVKD. The germline V and J ends were trimmed by 2 bases and 2 bases, with 3 bases remaining between them. CDR3 residues: CATSDYTYNEQFF. The CDR3 bases are TGTGCCACCAGTGATTACACCTACAATGAGCAGTTCTTC.

CDR3 sequence (DNA): TGTGCCAGCAGCCAAGATGAGGGGGGGCCGGGTAATGAGCAGTTCTTC. This sequence encodes CASSQDEGGPGNEQFF. The chain employs TRBV4-2 and TRBJ2-1; maybe TRBD2 (7 bases). Trimming stripped 0 bases from V and 7 bases from J, with 16 bases between. The V gene's germline CDR1 is LGHNA and CDR2 YNFKEQ. The CDR3 is 16 amino acids.

This clone was counted between two and nine times. The CDR3 here is CASSFGGARAFF. The CDR3 bases are TGTGCCAGCAGCTTCGGAGGGGCGCGAGCTTTCTTT. The V gene is TRBV11-1, the J gene TRBJ1-1; a weak D match, TRBD1 (5 bases). The CDR3 is 12 residues long. The germline gives CDR1 SGHAT, CDR2 FQDESV (reference sequence). Trimming shortened V by 3 bases and J by 10 bases, and 12 bases separated the two germline ends. Supplemented by reference TRBV11-1 and TRBJ1-1, the full variable domain reads EAEVAQSPRYKITEKSQAVAFWCDPISGHATLYWYRQILGQGPELLVQFQDESVVDDSQLPKDRFSAERLKGVDSTLKIQPAELGDSAMYLCASSFGGARAFFGQGTRLTVV.

This sequence joins TRBV3-1 (or the pseudogene TRBV3-2) and TRBJ2-3; TRBD2 aligns across 8 bases. The CDR3 covers 18 residues. Trimming took 1 base from V and 2 from J; bases not matched to a gene: 11. Germline-derived CDR1 and CDR2 are LGHDT and YNNKEL (reference sequence). CDR3 protein: CASSQGEGGRRSTDTQYF. CDR3 in DNA: TGTGCCAGCAGCCAAGGAGAGGGCGGGAGGCGGTCCACAGATACGCAGTATTTT.

The chain has TRBV18 and TRBJ2-1; perhaps TRBD1 as D (5 bases). The CDR3 covers 14 residues. V lost 1 base to trimming and J lost 4 bases, with 8 bases between them. CDR1 is KGHSH, CDR2 LQKENI, per germline. CDR3 loop: CASSPQRGYNEQFF. DNA of the CDR3: TGTGCCAGCTCACCACAAAGGGGATACAATGAGCAGTTCTTC.

V gene TRBV10-2 combines with J gene TRBJ1-5; 7 bases fit TRBD1. The CDR3 runs to 15 residues. V was clipped by 2 bases and J by 3 bases; unmatched bases: 4. The germline V gene encodes CDR1 WSHSY and CDR2 SAAADI. CDR3: CASSEATGFNQPQHF. The CDR3, as DNA: TGCGCCAGCAGTGAGGCGACAGGGTTCAATCAGCCCCAGCATTTT.

The V gene is TRBV13, the J gene TRBJ2-3, with a weak D call TRBD2 (6 bases). Germline assignment: CDR1 PRHDT and CDR2 FYEKMQ (reference sequence). The length of the CDR3 is 16 residues. Trimming left V 2 bases short and J 3 bases short, with 15 bases between. In DNA, the CDR3 is TGTGCCAGCAGCTTAATAGGAGGGCAGTTTACAGATACGCAGTATTTT. Translated: CASSLIGGQFTDTQYF. The full variable domain, completed using reference TRBV13 and TRBJ2-3, is AAGVIQSPRHLIKEKRETATLKCYPIPRHDTVYWYQQGPGQDPQFLISFYEKMQSDKGSIPDRFSAQQFSDYHSELNMSSLELGDSALYFCASSLIGGQFTDTQYFGPGTRLTVL.

V is TRBV7-2 and J is TRBJ2-5; TRBD1 aligns across 12 bases. This CDR3 is built from 15 residues. CDR1 and CDR2 (germline): SGHTA, FQGNSA. V lost 3 bases, J lost 5 bases, and 4 bases stayed unmatched. The CDR3 sequence is CASSLGQGARETQYF. In DNA form, the CDR3 reads TGTGCCAGCAGCTTGGGACAGGGGGCCAGGGAGACCCAGTACTTC.

This clone was picked up one time. The genes are TRBV6-6 and TRBJ2-5, with 12 bases aligning to TRBD1. This CDR3 has 16 amino acids. V lost 4 bases and J lost 4; bases outside the gene matches: 7. Germline-derived CDR1 and CDR2 are MNHNY and SVGAGI (reference sequence). The CDR3 region is CASSSGTGGARETQYF. The CDR3 DNA reads TGTGCCAGCAGTTCCGGGACAGGGGGCGCCCGAGAGACCCAGTACTTC.

The chain joins TRBV6-2 or TRBV6-3 to TRBJ2-7; D ambiguous. From germline, CDR1 is MNHEY and CDR2 SVGEGT. This CDR3 has 13 amino acids. The V gene lost 5 bases and the J gene lost 4 bases, with 12 bases spanning the gap. The CDR3 reads CASSIRKAYEQYF. DNA for the CDR3: TGTGCCAGCAGTATCAGAAAGGCATACGAGCAGTACTTC.

The chain combines TRBV9 with TRBJ2-1; 15 bases are a match to TRBD2. There are 17 residues in the CDR3. Germline trimming cut 7 bases from V and 1 base from J; bases unmatched to any gene: 6. Germline CDR1 SGDLS, CDR2 YYNGEE. CDR3 bases: TGTGCCAGCGGCGGACTAGCGGGGGGGCCGTCCTACAATGAGCAGTTCTTC. Its translation: CASGGLAGGPSYNEQFF.

The chain is built from TRBV3-1 (or the pseudogene TRBV3-2) and TRBJ1-1; TRBD1 matches at 9 bases. The CDR3 runs 14 residues. Unmatched junction bases numbered 7, after V lost 8 bases and J lost 3 bases. Looked up from germline, CDR1 is LGHDT and CDR2 is YNNKEL (reference sequence). CDR3 sequence reads: CASPWDRDHTEAFF. The CDR3 region has the DNA TGTGCCAGCCCTTGGGACAGGGATCACACTGAAGCTTTCTTT.

This chain joins TRBV27 and TRBJ2-1; TRBD1 agrees at 9 bases. The CDR3 runs 14 residues. In germline, CDR1 is MNHEY, CDR2 SMNVEV (reference sequence). The V and J ends lost 5 bases and 6 bases, in that order; junction bases with no gene match: 5. The CDR3 coding sequence is TGTGCCAGCAGTCCCTGGACAGGGGTCAATGAGCAGTTCTTC. Translation gives CASSPWTGVNEQFF.

J is TRBJ2-5 and V is TRBV18; D is possibly TRBD1 (6 bases). There are 15 residues in the CDR3. Trimming removed 6 bases at V and 2 bases at J, with 16 bases between. Looked up from germline, CDR1 is KGHSH and CDR2 is LQKENI. The CDR3 loop is CASSRLQGQQETQYF. For the CDR3, the DNA is TGTGCCAGCTCCCGCCTACAAGGACAGCAAGAGACCCAGTACTTC.

The J gene is TRBJ2-6, the V gene TRBV6-5, with a tentative D call TRBD2 (5 bases). This CDR3 spans 14 amino acids. Germline V CDR1 and CDR2: MNHEY, SVGAGI. Trimming pared 8 bases from V and 0 bases from J, leaving 8 bases between. CDR3 DNA sequence: TGTGCCAGCGGAGGCCCCTCTGGGGCCAACGTCCTGACTTTC. It codes for CASGGPSGANVLTF.

J is TRBJ2-1 and V is TRBV18, with D perhaps matching TRBD1 (6 bases). Germline V gene lookup returns CDR1 KGHSH and CDR2 LQKENI. This CDR3 comprises 15 residues. V gave up 4 bases and J gave up 2 bases, with 12 bases separating them. The CDR3 region is CASSLDSAPYNEQFF. In DNA, the CDR3 is TGTGCCAGCTCACTGGACAGCGCGCCCTACAATGAGCAGTTCTTC.

The gene calls are TRBV2 and TRBJ2-5, with D maybe TRBD2 (7 bases). V was shortened by 3 bases and J by 2 bases, with 13 bases between the two germline ends. The CDR3 spans 15 residues. Germline V CDR1 and CDR2: SNHLY, FYNNEI. The CDR3 sequence: CASSDYGGRQETQYF. In nucleotides, the CDR3 is TGTGCCAGCAGTGACTACGGGGGGCGACAAGAGACCCAGTACTTC.

The chain has TRBV27 and TRBJ1-2, with D possibly TRBD1 on 6 matching bases. V was clipped by 3 bases and J by 6 bases, with 14 bases between them. CDR3 length: 14 amino acids. Germline CDR1 is MNHEY and CDR2 is SMNVEV (reference sequence). In DNA form, the CDR3 reads TGTGCCAGCAGTTTGATATTGGGGGCTGATGGCTACACCTTC. Translating gives CASSLILGADGYTF.

This rearrangement joins TRBV6-5 to TRBJ2-2; no firm D call. The CDR3 has 12 residues. Trimming removed 2 bases at V and 5 bases at J, with 3 bases between. CDR1 is MNHEY, CDR2 SVGAGI, per germline. CDR3 DNA: TGTGCCAGCAGTTACGCGACCGGGGAGCTGTTTTTT. Translating it yields CASSYATGELFF.

In this sample, this clone turned up once. This chain joins TRBV7-2 and TRBJ2-4; D remains unclear. This CDR3 comprises 12 residues. Deletions cut 2 bases from V and 4 bases from J, with 3 bases between. Germline V gives CDR1 SGHTA, CDR2 FQGNSA. CDR3 protein: CASSLQKNIQYF. CDR3 DNA sequence: TGTGCCAGCAGCTTACAGAAAAACATTCAGTACTTC.

This clone was counted between two and nine times. Other DNA sequences of this sample code for an identical CDR3. CDR3 nucleotides: TGCAGCGTGGGGGAGGGGAATCAGCCCCAGCATTTT. Residues: CSVGEGNQPQHF. The gene calls are TRBV29-1 and TRBJ1-5; possible D gene TRBD1, 5 bases. V was cut by 6 bases and J by 4 bases, with 10 bases left in between. This CDR3 region has 12 residues. Per germline, CDR1 SQVTM and CDR2 ANQGSEA.

This clone was counted a single time. The V gene is TRBV6-6, the J gene TRBJ1-4; D is unresolved. This CDR3 comprises 16 residues. Germline CDR1 reads MNHNY; CDR2 reads SVGAGI (reference sequence). Trimming pared 8 bases from V and 6 bases from J, leaving 22 bases between. The CDR3 loop reads CASSLESSEVYEKLFF. As DNA, the CDR3 is TGTGCCAGCTCCCTTGAAAGCAGTGAGGTTTATGAAAAACTGTTTTTT.

V usage is TRBV5-1 and J usage is TRBJ2-2, with D perhaps matching TRBD2 (5 bases). Germline V CDR1 and CDR2: SGHRS, YFSETQ. V lost 4 bases and J lost 10, with 20 bases in between. This CDR3 is 15 amino acids long. DNA for the CDR3: TGCGCCAGCAGCCTGCAGCCGGGATATCTGTCGGAGCTGTTTTTT. This codes for CASSLQPGYLSELFF.

The V gene is TRBV15, the J gene TRBJ2-7; D might be TRBD2 (6 bases). The CDR3 is 15 residues long. Germline V gene sequence: CDR1 LNHNV, CDR2 YYDKDF (reference sequence). V was shortened by 1 base and J by 3 bases, with 13 bases between the two germline ends. As DNA, the CDR3 is TGTGCCACCAGCAGAGCGGTAGCCGGGGGCTACGAGCAGTACTTC. Translation gives CATSRAVAGGYEQYF.

The J gene is TRBJ1-1, the V gene TRBV24-1; D uncertain. Between the trimmed V and J ends, which lost 8 bases and 2 bases, there was a span of 11 bases. Germline CDR1 is KGHDR and CDR2 is SFDVKD. The CDR3 covers 13 residues. The CDR3 is CATTAGDNTEAFF. CDR3 nucleotides: TGTGCCACCACGGCTGGCGATAACACTGAAGCTTTCTTT.

The chain employs TRBV7-2 and TRBJ1-4; 8 nucleotides match TRBD1. This CDR3 is 15 amino acids long. CDR1 is SGHTA and CDR2 is FQGNSA in the germline V gene. V gave up 5 bases and J gave up 5 bases; unmatched junction bases: 7. In DNA form, the CDR3 reads TGTGCCAGCAGCCCCCGGACAGGGAAGAATGAAAAACTGTTTTTT. Protein sequence: CASSPRTGKNEKLFF.

Here the CDR3 DNA reads TGTGCCAGCAGCTCCCGGGCGACAGGACTAAGCACAGATACGCAGTATTTT. It translates to CASSSRATGLSTDTQYF. The V gene is TRBV7-3, the J gene TRBJ2-3; perhaps D is TRBD1 or TRBD2 (6 bases each). V lost 4 bases to trimming and J lost 0 bases, with 17 bases between them. Germline loops: CDR1 SGHTA, CDR2 FQGTGA. CDR3 length equals 17 residues.